This TCR beta chain appears in the sequencing data of a study of blood T cells in healthy people across ages. The germline V gene has CDR1 SGHTA and CDR2 FQGNSA. This CDR3 has 15 residues. V lost 4 bases to trimming and J lost 5 bases, with 15 bases between them. Primed by a sample-barcoded 5' primer and a J-beta primer mix, a second PCR proceeded for 7 to 11 cycles. TCRdb ran MiXCR on the 5' RACE reads and lists one entry per CDR3 protein. The sample carries some 1,800,000 distinct CDR3 sequences, 39% recorded once. This clonotype was sampled from a human donor in good health. V gene TRBV7-2 combines with J gene TRBJ2-1; unclear D gene. Sequenced: blood. This chain's CDR3 is CASSSRQTFNNEQFF. The CDR3, as DNA: TGTGCCAGCAGCTCCCGACAAACCTTCAACAATGAGCAGTTCTTC.